The rows below give T cell receptor beta chains drawn from one sample of a study of T cell repertoires in cytomegalovirus infection. In TCRdb, the reads were re-called with MiXCR into one record per CDR3 protein. Of roughly 990,000 distinct CDR3 sequences in the sample, approximately 31% were seen once. Their antigens remain unidentified. The input for sequencing was cultured CD8+ T cells from PBMCs, taken from culture after CMV antigen stimulation. These receptor sequences come from a human donor in good health (CMV status not recorded). Some clones in this sample may be carry-over from other donors' samples. Each CDR3 is given with its conserved first and last residue. The order of the fields is V gene, CDR3 length, CDR3 protein.

V: TRBV12-3/TRBV12-4
length: 14
CDR3: CASTIGQGAAGYTF

V: TRBV12-3/TRBV12-4
length: 15
CDR3: CASSLNLLTNYGYTF

V: TRBV7-6
length: 19
CDR3: CASSLMVVLEPANTGELFF

V: TRBV7-9
length: 11
CDR3: CASTRKAEAFF

V: TRBV2
length: 14
CDR3: CASRPESVFYGYTF

V: TRBV7-8
length: 17
CDR3: CASSLDGLEVYTDTQYF

V: TRBV15
length: 16
CDR3: CATSREGGQMNTEAFF

V: TRBV7-9
length: 16
CDR3: CAIQQARGAIIYGYTF

V: TRBV12-3/TRBV12-4
length: 15
CDR3: CASSGTSGVTDTQYF

V: TRBV6-1
length: 15
CDR3: CASLKRGGSYNEQFF